This T cell receptor beta chain emerged from a study of CD8 T cells in Susac syndrome. It was treatment-naive patients with stable or active relapsing-remitting disease who made up the multiple sclerosis controls. CDR1 and CDR2 from the germline V gene are SGHTA and FQGNSA. V was pared by 5 bases and J by 3 bases, with 7 bases of the junction left unmatched. The length of the CDR3 is 15 residues. The RNA, about 0.5 to 1 ug, was put through reverse transcription using random hexamers. TCRdb re-called the immunoSEQ multiplex PCR reads through MiXCR, storing one row per CDR3 protein. The sample consists of some 120,000 distinct CDR3 sequences, approximately 93% of them appearing once.

The clonotype was recovered from a human donor with multiple sclerosis. The J gene is TRBJ2-1, the V gene TRBV7-2; 7 bases map to TRBD1. Sequencing input: CD8+ T cells from PBMCs. The CDR3 is CASSAWTGSYNEQFF. CDR3 coding DNA: TGTGCCAGCAGCGCCTGGACAGGTAGCTACAATGAGCAGTTCTTC.